Described below is a single T cell receptor (beta chain) sequence and its context. Generated by immunoSEQ multiplex PCR, the TCRdb table keeps only in-frame clones and is missing some. The sample lists almost 300,000 clones, around 87% occurring once. The sample originates from a study of blood T cell repertoires in COVID-19. Study overall: The samples span acute and convalescent COVID-19 from the United States, Italy and Spain. PBMCs, B-cell-depleted T cells, or T cells were the source of the cDNA or gDNA that made up the material.

V was trimmed by 7 bases and J by 4 bases, leaving 13 bases between them. This CDR3 has 14 amino acids. Germline lookup yields CDR1 MNHEY and CDR2 SVGAGI. The TCR was taken from a man in his 70s with acute or convalescent COVID-19. The chain recombines TRBV6-5 with TRBJ1-4; D remains ambiguous. The sample consisted of peripheral blood. CDR3 in amino acids: CASKDTVINEKLFF. The CDR3 DNA follows: TGTGCCAGCAAGGATACAGTCATTAATGAAAAACTGTTTTTT.